Listed below are T cell receptor beta chains from one sample, sequenced in a study of blood T cell repertoires in COVID-19. The protocol was immunoSEQ multiplex PCR, while the TCRdb copy is restricted to in-frame clones and leaves out a portion. The sample lists 95,000 to 130,000 clones; about nine tenths were seen once. The sample comprised peripheral blood. All receptors derive from a human donor with active COVID-19. The donor label of this sample is uncertain. CDR3s include the opening cysteine and the closing phenylalanine or tryptophan. Fields, in order: J gene, D gene, V gene, clone size, CDR3 DNA, CDR3 protein. A D gene is named only where the DNA matches it firmly. Not every row has a clone size; where given, it reads once, few, many or a size class.

TRBJ2-7 TRBD2 TRBV27 - TGTGCCAGCAGTTTATCTAGCGGGGGGGCCTACGAGCAGTACTTC CASSLSSGGAYEQYF
TRBJ2-7 TRBD1 TRBV5-1 once TGCGCCAGCAGCTCATTTAGACAGGGCTCCGGAGAGCAGTACTTC CASSSFRQGSGEQYF
TRBJ1-1 TRBD1 TRBV3-1/TRBV3-2 - TGTGCCAGCAGCACAGGGGGCGCAAGTACTGAAGCTTTCTTT CASSTGGASTEAFF
TRBJ2-7 TRBD1 TRBV7-7 - TGTGCTAGCAGCTTAGCCCCAGGGGGTAATAACGAGCAGTACTTC CASSLAPGGNNEQYF
TRBJ2-1 - TRBV6-1 - TGTGCCAGCAGTGAAGCCCCATTAGGGGGAGTTTTAAATGAGCAGTTCTTC CASSEAPLGGVLNEQFF
TRBJ1-4 - TRBV5-6 - TGTGCCAGCAGTTCCGGACGGGGTCGGACTAATGAAAAACTGTTTTTT CASSSGRGRTNEKLFF
TRBJ2-3 TRBD2 TRBV19 - TGTGCCAGTAACCCGGGGGGTTCCGCCCACACAGATACGCAGTATTTT CASNPGGSAHTDTQYF
TRBJ1-1 - TRBV30 - TGTGCCTGGAGTGTAGCTCCCAGGGGAGGGGTTATAGCTTTCTTT CAWSVAPRGGVIAFF
TRBJ2-3 TRBD2 TRBV5-1 - TGCGCCAGCAGCCAAGGACTAGCGGGGGACGCCACAGATACGCAGTATTTT CASSQGLAGDATDTQYF
TRBJ2-4 - TRBV6-5 - TGTGCCAGTTCCCAGTGGATTCAGTACTTC CASSQWIQYF
TRBJ2-7 TRBD1 TRBV7-3 once TGTGCCAGCAGCTTAAACCGGGCAGGGGGCTGGGAGCAGTACTTC CASSLNRAGGWEQYF
TRBJ2-4 TRBD1 TRBV10-2 - TGCGCCAGCAGTGACTACCGGGACAGAAACATTCAGTACTTC CASSDYRDRNIQYF
TRBJ1-5 - TRBV7-7 - TGTGCTAGCAGCTTAGCCAAAAATCAGCCCCAGCATTTT CASSLAKNQPQHF
TRBJ2-1 TRBD2 TRBV5-5 - TGTGCCAGCAGCTTGGAGTCCGGGACTAGGTCCTACAATGAGCAGTTCTTC CASSLESGTRSYNEQFF
TRBJ1-2 - TRBV7-8 - TGTGCCAGCAGCCCCACGGGGGAAATACGCTATGGCTACACCTTC CASSPTGEIRYGYTF
TRBJ2-3 TRBD1 TRBV7-9 - TGTGCCAGCAGCTGGGGACAGGGGGAAGAAGATACGCAGTATTTT CASSWGQGEEDTQYF
TRBJ1-1 - TRBV11-2 - TGTGCCAGCAGCTTCTGGGGGCTGAACACTGAAGCTTTCTTT CASSFWGLNTEAFF
TRBJ1-5 - TRBV28 - TGTGCCAGCAGCTCCCATCCGAGACAGGGCAATCAGCCCCAGCATTTT CASSSHPRQGNQPQHF
TRBJ2-2 TRBD2 TRBV27 - TGTGCCAGCAGTTGGGCGGGGGACACCGGGGAGCTGTTTTTT CASSWAGDTGELFF
TRBJ2-5 - TRBV5-1 - TGCGCCAGCAGCTTGGCCTCAACAATGTACCAAGAGACCCAGTACTTC CASSLASTMYQETQYF
TRBJ1-1 TRBD1 TRBV5-8 - TGTGCCAGCAGCTTGGGACAGGGGGTGGACACTGAAGCTTTCTTT CASSLGQGVDTEAFF
TRBJ2-1 TRBD1 TRBV24-1 - TGTGCCACCAGTGACACAGGGGGTCTCGATGAGCAGTTCTTC CATSDTGGLDEQFF
TRBJ2-1 TRBD2 TRBV4-2 - TGTGCCAGCAGCCAAGGGCGGGGGTTGAATGAGCAGTTCTTC CASSQGRGLNEQFF
TRBJ1-2 - TRBV9 - TGTGCCAGCAGTGGGACTCAACTCCCAACTAACTATGGCTACACCTTC CASSGTQLPTNYGYTF
TRBJ2-3 TRBD1 TRBV5-4 - TGTGCCAGCAGCTTGAGGGGACAGGGGACAGATACGCAGTATTTT CASSLRGQGTDTQYF
TRBJ2-2 - TRBV4-3 - TGCGCCAGCAGCCAAGACCCGCGCGGCAGCTTTCGTACCGGGGAGCTGTTTTTT CASSQDPRGSFRTGELFF
TRBJ2-5 - TRBV5-1 - TGCGCCAGCAGGCGTACGCAGGCATCGGAGACCCAGTACTTC CASRRTQASETQYF
TRBJ1-1 - TRBV21-1 - TGTGCCAGCAGCCAGGACAGGTACGGGTCTGAAGCTTTCTTT CASSQDRYGSEAFF
TRBJ2-6 TRBD1 TRBV6-9 - TGTGCCAGCAGTTATAGGGGGCACTCTGGGGCCAACGTCCTGACTTTC CASSYRGHSGANVLTF
TRBJ1-5 - TRBV11-2 - TGTGCCAGCAGCATCAACAGATATAGCAATCAGCCCCAGCATTTT CASSINRYSNQPQHF
TRBJ2-1 - TRBV4-3 - TGCGCCAGCAGCCAAGGCGTGAGCTCCTACAATGAGCAGTTCTTC CASSQGVSSYNEQFF
TRBJ2-3 TRBD2 TRBV11-2 - TGTGCCAGCAGCTTAAGCGGGGGGTACTCTAGCACAGATACGCAGTATTTT CASSLSGGYSSTDTQYF
TRBJ1-1 TRBD1 TRBV30 - TGTGCCTGGGGGCAGGGGGCTCTTGAAGCTTTCTTT CAWGQGALEAFF
TRBJ2-7 - TRBV2 - TGTGCCAGCGGTTTCCAGGTCTCCTACGAGCAGTACTTC CASGFQVSYEQYF
TRBJ1-3 - TRBV7-2 - TGTGCCAGCAGCGCGCTACAGAACTCTGGAAACACCATATATTTT CASSALQNSGNTIYF
TRBJ1-6 TRBD1 TRBV5-1 - TGCGCCAGCAGCAGAACACCCGGGACAGCTAATTCACCCCTCCACTTT CASSRTPGTANSPLHF
TRBJ1-6 - TRBV10-3 - TGTGCCATCAGTGCAGAACAGGGAGCATACAATTCACCCCTCCACTTT CAISAEQGAYNSPLHF
TRBJ2-3 - TRBV12-5 - TGTGCTAGTGGTTTGCTCTCGTCGGGTGGAGATACGCAGTATTTT CASGLLSSGGDTQYF
TRBJ1-5 - TRBV21-1 - TGTGCCAGCAGCCCTCTTGAGACAGGTCGCGGCAATCAGCCCCAGCATTTT CASSPLETGRGNQPQHF
TRBJ2-3 TRBD1 TRBV10-3 - TGTGCCATCAGTGCAGGCAGGGGGCCAGATACGCAGTATTTT CAISAGRGPDTQYF
TRBJ1-3 - TRBV19 - TGTGCCAGTAGTATAATGACCACAGGCCTGAACACCATATATTTT CASSIMTTGLNTIYF
TRBJ1-5 TRBD1 TRBV10-3 - TGTGCCATCAGCGAGTCAGGGGGTAGCAATCAGCCCCAGCATTTT CAISESGGSNQPQHF
TRBJ1-5 - TRBV10-3 - TGTGCCATCAGTGACAGGGAGGGCAATCAGCCCCAGCATTTT CAISDREGNQPQHF
TRBJ1-2 - TRBV5-6 - TGTGCCAGCAGCTTGGTCGGCACCAGGGGTGGCTACACCTTC CASSLVGTRGGYTF
TRBJ1-2 TRBD1 TRBV2 - TGTGCCAGCAGTGGAGGGACAGGAAGAGGCTACACCTTC CASSGGTGRGYTF
TRBJ1-5 - TRBV28 - TGTGCCAGCAGGATGATAGGGGTTGGCAATCAGCCCCAGCATTTT CASRMIGVGNQPQHF
TRBJ2-7 TRBD2 TRBV10-3 - TGTGCCATCAGTGAGATAGCGGGGGTTGACGAGCAGTACTTC CAISEIAGVDEQYF
TRBJ2-7 TRBD1 TRBV19 - TGTGCCAGTAGTATAGATCTCACAGGGGGGACCTACGAGCAGTACTTC CASSIDLTGGTYEQYF
TRBJ2-7 - TRBV29-1 - TGCAGCGGCCGTCTTCCAGGATACGAGCAGTACTTC CSGRLPGYEQYF
TRBJ1-6 - TRBV6-4 - TGTGCCAGCAGTGACCAGGGGTTTAATTCACCCCTCCACTTT CASSDQGFNSPLHF
TRBJ2-3 TRBD2 TRBV6-2/TRBV6-3 few TGTGCCAGCAGTACTAGCGGGGGCACAGATACGCAGTATTTT CASSTSGGTDTQYF
TRBJ2-1 TRBD1 TRBV29-1 - TGCAGCGTTGATATTTTGGAGGGACAGGTGGACAATGAGCAGTTCTTC CSVDILEGQVDNEQFF
TRBJ1-5 TRBD1 TRBV19 - TGTGCCAGTAGTCGTGCCGGGACAGGGGGTCAGCCCCAGCATTTT CASSRAGTGGQPQHF
TRBJ2-2 - TRBV7-2 - TGTGCCAGCAGCTTCCTCCGGGGGGCATGGACCGGGGAGCTGTTTTTT CASSFLRGAWTGELFF
TRBJ2-7 TRBD1 TRBV7-3 - TGTGCCAGCAGCCGGACAGGGGGCGACGAGCAGTACTTC CASSRTGGDEQYF